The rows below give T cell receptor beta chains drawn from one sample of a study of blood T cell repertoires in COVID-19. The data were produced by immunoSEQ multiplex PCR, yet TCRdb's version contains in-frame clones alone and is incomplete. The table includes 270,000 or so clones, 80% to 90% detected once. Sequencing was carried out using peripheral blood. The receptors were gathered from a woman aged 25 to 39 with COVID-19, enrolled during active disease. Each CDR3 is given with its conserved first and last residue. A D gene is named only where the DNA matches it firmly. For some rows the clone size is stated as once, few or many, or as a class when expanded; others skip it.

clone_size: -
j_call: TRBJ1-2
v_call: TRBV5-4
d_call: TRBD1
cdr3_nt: TGTGCCAGCAGCTTGGGTGGACAGGGTGACTATGGCTACACCTTC
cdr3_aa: CASSLGGQGDYGYTF

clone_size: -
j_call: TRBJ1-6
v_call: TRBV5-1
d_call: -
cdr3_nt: TGCGCCAGCAGCGCCCGAGGAGCCTATAATTCACCCCTCCACTTT
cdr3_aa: CASSARGAYNSPLHF

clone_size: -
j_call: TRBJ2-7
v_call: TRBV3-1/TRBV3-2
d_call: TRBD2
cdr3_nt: TGTGCCAGCAGCCCCCGTGGTAGCGGGATGCGGGGGCAGTACTTC
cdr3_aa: CASSPRGSGMRGQYF

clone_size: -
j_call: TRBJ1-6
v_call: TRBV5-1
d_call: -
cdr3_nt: TGCGCCTCCGCGTGGGAGGGAAATTCACCCCTCCACTTT
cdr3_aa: CASAWEGNSPLHF

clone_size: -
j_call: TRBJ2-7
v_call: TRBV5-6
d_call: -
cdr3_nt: TGTGCCAGCAGCCGAAACCCGGGAGCCTCAGTCGAGCAGTACTTC
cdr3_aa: CASSRNPGASVEQYF

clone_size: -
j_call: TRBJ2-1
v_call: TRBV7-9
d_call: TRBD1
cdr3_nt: TGTGCCAGCAGCTCAACAGGGGGCTGGCGCAATGAGCAGTTCTTC
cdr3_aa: CASSSTGGWRNEQFF

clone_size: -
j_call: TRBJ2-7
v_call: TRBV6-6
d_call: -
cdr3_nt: TGTGCCACCGGGGGGCCCTACTACGAGCAGTACTTC
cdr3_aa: CATGGPYYEQYF

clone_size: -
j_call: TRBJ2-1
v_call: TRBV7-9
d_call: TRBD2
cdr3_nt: TGTGCCAGCAGTCTAGCGGGGGGGCATTACAATGAGCAGTTCTTC
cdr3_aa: CASSLAGGHYNEQFF

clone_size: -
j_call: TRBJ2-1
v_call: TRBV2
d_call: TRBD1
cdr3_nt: TGTGCCAGCAGTGAAGGTCGACAGGGGCGTAATGAGCAGTTCTTC
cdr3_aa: CASSEGRQGRNEQFF

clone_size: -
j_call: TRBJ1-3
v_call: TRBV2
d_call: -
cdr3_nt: TGTGCCAGCTCCACGGCGGGGACGGGTGGAAACACCATATATTTT
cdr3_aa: CASSTAGTGGNTIYF

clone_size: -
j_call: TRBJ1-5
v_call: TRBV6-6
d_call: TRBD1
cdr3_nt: TGTGCCGCCGGGACAGGGGGTTATCAGCCCCAGCATTTT
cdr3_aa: CAAGTGGYQPQHF

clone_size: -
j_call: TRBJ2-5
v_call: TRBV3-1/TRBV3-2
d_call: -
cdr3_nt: TGTGCCAGCAGCCCTGCAATCGGTCCGGCCGGGGAGACCCAGTACTTC
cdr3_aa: CASSPAIGPAGETQYF

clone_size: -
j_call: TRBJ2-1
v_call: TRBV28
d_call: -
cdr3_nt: TGTGCCAGCAGTCCCCTCCCTATCAATGAGCAGTTCTTC
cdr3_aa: CASSPLPINEQFF

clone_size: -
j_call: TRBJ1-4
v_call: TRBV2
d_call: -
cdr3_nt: TGTGCCAGCAGTGTGAACAGTCCAAATGAAAAACTGTTTTTT
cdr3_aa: CASSVNSPNEKLFF

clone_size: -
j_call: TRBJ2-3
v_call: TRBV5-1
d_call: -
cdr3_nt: TGCGCCAGCAGCTTGGGTAGTAACCCCGGGTTGGGAGATACGCAGTATTTT
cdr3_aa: CASSLGSNPGLGDTQYF

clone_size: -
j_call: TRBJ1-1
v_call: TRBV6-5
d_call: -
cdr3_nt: TGTGCCAGCAGCCACAGACAGACCATGAACACTGAAGCTTTCTTT
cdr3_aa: CASSHRQTMNTEAFF

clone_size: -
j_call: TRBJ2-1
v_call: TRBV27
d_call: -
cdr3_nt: TGTGCCAGTCTGCTAGGTTTCGAGCAGTTCTTC
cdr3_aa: CASLLGFEQFF

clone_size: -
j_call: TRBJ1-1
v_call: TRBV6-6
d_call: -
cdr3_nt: TGTGCCAGCAGTCTCATAAGCGACACTGAAGCTTTCTTT
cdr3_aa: CASSLISDTEAFF

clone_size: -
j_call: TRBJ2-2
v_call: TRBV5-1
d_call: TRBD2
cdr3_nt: TGCGCCAGCAGCTTGCGGGGGGGCAACACCGGGGAGCTGTTTTTT
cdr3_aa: CASSLRGGNTGELFF

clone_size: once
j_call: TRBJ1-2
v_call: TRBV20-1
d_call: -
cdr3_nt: TGCAGTGCTAGTGGGCAGGTGGTCCTTGGCTACACCTTC
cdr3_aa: CSASGQVVLGYTF

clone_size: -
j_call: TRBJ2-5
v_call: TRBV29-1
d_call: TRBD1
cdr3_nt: TGCAGCGCCCCGGGACAGGGGGTCCGGGAGACCCAGTACTTC
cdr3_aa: CSAPGQGVRETQYF

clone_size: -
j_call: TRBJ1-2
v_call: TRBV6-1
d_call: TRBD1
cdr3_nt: TGTGCCAGCAGTGACCGGGACAGGGGTAACTATGGCTACACCTTC
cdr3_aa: CASSDRDRGNYGYTF

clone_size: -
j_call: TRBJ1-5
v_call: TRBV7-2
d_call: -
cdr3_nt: TGTGCCAGCAGCTTGGGGGGAGACAATCAGCCCCAGCATTTT
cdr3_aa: CASSLGGDNQPQHF

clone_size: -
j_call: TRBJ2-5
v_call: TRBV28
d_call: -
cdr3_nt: TGTGCCAGCATAGGAGGGGCAGGGGAGACCCAGTACTTC
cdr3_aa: CASIGGAGETQYF

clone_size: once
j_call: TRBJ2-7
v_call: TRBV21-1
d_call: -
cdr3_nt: TGTGCCAGCAGCATCCGACAGGGGGCGCAAGAGCAGTACTTC
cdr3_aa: CASSIRQGAQEQYF

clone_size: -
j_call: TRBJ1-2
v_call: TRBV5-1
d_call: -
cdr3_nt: TGCGCCAGCAGCTTATCAGGTCCAGTATCCGGCTACACCTTC
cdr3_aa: CASSLSGPVSGYTF

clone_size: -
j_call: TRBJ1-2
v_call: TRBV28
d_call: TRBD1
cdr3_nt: TGTGCCAGCACGCCCTTTCCGGGACAGACTAACTATGGCTACACCTTC
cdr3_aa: CASTPFPGQTNYGYTF

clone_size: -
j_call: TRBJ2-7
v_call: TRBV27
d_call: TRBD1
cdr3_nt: TGTGCCAGCAGTTCCCGGGACAGGGCCTCCTACGAGCAGTACTTC
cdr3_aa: CASSSRDRASYEQYF

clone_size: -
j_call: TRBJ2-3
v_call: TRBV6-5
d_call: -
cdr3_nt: TGTGCCAGCAGGCTGGACGCAGGGGGGCTCCGAACGCAGTATTTT
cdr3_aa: CASRLDAGGLRTQYF

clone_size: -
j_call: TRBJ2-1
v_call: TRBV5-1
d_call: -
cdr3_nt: TGCGCCAGCAGCTTGCGGGCTGGAGGGTCGTCCTACAATGAGCAGTTCTTC
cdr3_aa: CASSLRAGGSSYNEQFF

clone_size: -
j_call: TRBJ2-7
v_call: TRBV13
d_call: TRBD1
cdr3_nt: TGTGCCAGCAGCCCGGGACAGGGTCAATACGAGCAGTACTTC
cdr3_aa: CASSPGQGQYEQYF

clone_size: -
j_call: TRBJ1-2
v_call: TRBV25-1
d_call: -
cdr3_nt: TGTGCCAGCAGTGAATATAACAGGGACTATGGCTACACCTTC
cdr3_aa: CASSEYNRDYGYTF

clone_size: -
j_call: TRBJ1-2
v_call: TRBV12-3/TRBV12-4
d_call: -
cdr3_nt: TGTGCCAGCAATCGTGACGGGTCCTATGGCTACACCTTC
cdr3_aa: CASNRDGSYGYTF

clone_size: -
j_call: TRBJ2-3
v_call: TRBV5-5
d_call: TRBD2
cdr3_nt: TGTGCCAGCAGCCGACCCAAACTAGCGGGCACAGATACGCAGTATTTT
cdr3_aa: CASSRPKLAGTDTQYF

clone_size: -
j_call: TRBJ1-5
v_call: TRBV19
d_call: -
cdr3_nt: TGTGCCAGTAGTATGGAGGCGGCAGCTAGCAATCAGCCCCAGCATTTT
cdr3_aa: CASSMEAAASNQPQHF

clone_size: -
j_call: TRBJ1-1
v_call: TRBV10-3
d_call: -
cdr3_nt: TGTGCCATCAGTGAGAGAGCTATAAACACTGAAGCTTTCTTT
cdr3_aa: CAISERAINTEAFF